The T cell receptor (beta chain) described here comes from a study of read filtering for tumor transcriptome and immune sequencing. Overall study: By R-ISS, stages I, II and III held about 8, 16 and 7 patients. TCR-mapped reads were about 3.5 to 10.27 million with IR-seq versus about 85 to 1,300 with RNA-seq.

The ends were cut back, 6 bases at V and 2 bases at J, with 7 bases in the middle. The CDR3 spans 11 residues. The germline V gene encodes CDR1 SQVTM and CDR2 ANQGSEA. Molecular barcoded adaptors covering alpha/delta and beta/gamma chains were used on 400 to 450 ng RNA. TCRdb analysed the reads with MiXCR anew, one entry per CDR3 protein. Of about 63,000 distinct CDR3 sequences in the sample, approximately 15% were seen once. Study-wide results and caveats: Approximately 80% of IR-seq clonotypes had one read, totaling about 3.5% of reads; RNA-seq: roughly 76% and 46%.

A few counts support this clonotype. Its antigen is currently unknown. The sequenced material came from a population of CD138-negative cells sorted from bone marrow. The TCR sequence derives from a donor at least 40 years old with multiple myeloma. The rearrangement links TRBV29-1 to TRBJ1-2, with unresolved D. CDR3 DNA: TGCAGCGTCGCAGAAAACTATGGCTACACCTTC. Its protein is CSVAENYGYTF.